One and the same sample provided the 24 T cell receptor beta chains below, sequenced in a study of vaccination effects on CD4 cells after COVID-19 (dated 2022 in TCRdb). No antigen has been assigned to these receptors. To identify antigen-specific CD4+ T cell clonotypes by their expansion, the ViraFEST assay first stimulated PBMC with viral peptide pools and then applied TCR sequencing. After 10 to 11 days of culture, CD4+ T cells were isolated with the EasySep CD4+ T cell isolation kit. The absence of prior SARS-CoV-2 infection in healthy vaccine recipients was confirmed by negative nucleocapsid antibodies before and after vaccination. Libraries came from the immunoSEQ multiplex PCR assay. TCRdb carries this immuneACCESS record with in-frame sequences only. Its versions omit some clonotypes, under half of them owing to an unresolved V gene in the studies checked, with the rest unexplained. For this sample there are about 63,000 clones; about 79% appear just once. The top ten hold 3.5% to 4.5% of the sample.

The sample consisted of CD4+ T cells from PBMCs cultured with HCoV-OC43 spike peptides, taken before COVID-19 vaccination. The cell subset or site label of this sample denotes: HCoV-OC43 spike overlapping peptide pool stimulation. The receptors were gathered from a human donor who received a COVID-19 vaccine.

The rearrangement joins TRBV9 to TRBJ1-1; perhaps TRBD1 as D (5 bases). V was pared by 0 bases and J by 4 bases, with 10 bases between. This CDR3 contains 14 residues. The germline V gene encodes CDR1 SGDLS and CDR2 YYNGEE. CDR3 DNA sequence: TGTGCCAGCAGCGTAGTGGGGGAAGCCACTGAAGCTTTCTTT. Translation gives CASSVVGEATEAFF.

The chain is built from TRBV4-3 and TRBJ2-7; no definite D call. The CDR3 length is 14 residues. Germline-derived CDR1 and CDR2 are LGHNA and YSLEER. Trimming left V 2 bases short and J 3 bases short, with 11 bases between. Here the CDR3 reads CASSQRSAVYEQYV. As DNA, the CDR3 is TGCGCCAGCAGCCAAAGGTCGGCAGTCTACGAGCAGTACGTC.

The chain carries TRBV7-9 and TRBJ1-3; D remains ambiguous. This CDR3 region has 14 residues. The germline V and J ends were trimmed by 3 bases and 8 bases, with 14 bases remaining between them. Germline values: CDR1 SEHNR, CDR2 FQNEAQ (reference sequence). The CDR3 region has the DNA TGTGCCAGCAGCTTTAACAGTGTTCCCTACACCATATATTTT. Its translation: CASSFNSVPYTIYF. Based on the CDR3 plus reference TRBV7-9 and TRBJ1-3, the full variable domain is DTGVSQNPRHKITKRGQNVTFRCDPISEHNRLYWYRQTLGQGPEFLTYFQNEAQLEKSRLLSDRFSAERPKGSFSTLEIQRTEQGDSAMYLCASSFNSVPYTIYFGEGSWLTVV.

The sample holds one count of this clone. The chain uses TRBV19 and TRBJ1-3; no reliable D call. Trimming cost V 3 bases and J 0 bases, with 3 bases left between them. The germline V gene has CDR1 LNHDA and CDR2 SQIVND (reference sequence). The CDR3 is 13 residues long. As DNA, the CDR3 is TGTGCCAGTAGTATCGACTCTGGAAACACCATATATTTT. As protein: CASSIDSGNTIYF. The variable domain in full, completed from reference TRBV19 and TRBJ1-3, reads DGGITQSPKYLFRKEGQNVTLSCEQNLNHDAMYWYRQDPGQGLRLIYYSQIVNDFQKGDIAEGYSVSREKKESFPLTVTSAQKNPTAFYLCASSIDSGNTIYFGEGSWLTVV.

This sequence joins TRBV5-1 and TRBJ2-3; 8 nucleotides align to TRBD1. The CDR3 loop spans 17 amino acids. The germline CDR1 and CDR2 sequences are SGHRS and YFSETQ. After removal of 0 bases from V and 4 bases from J, the junction contained 10 bases not matched to a gene. The CDR3 region is CASSLAAGGQASDTQYF. CDR3 bases: TGCGCCAGCAGCTTGGCAGCAGGGGGACAGGCATCAGATACGCAGTATTTT.

The chain carries TRBV28 and TRBJ2-5; a weak D match, TRBD2 (6 bases). The CDR3 loop spans 17 amino acids. Germline CDR1 is MDHEN and CDR2 is SYDVKM. The V and J ends lost 4 bases and 4 bases respectively, with 22 bases between them. The DNA for the CDR3 is TGTGCCAGCAGTTATCTCAAGGGACTCTCTCTAAGAGAGACCCAGTACTTC. It codes for CASSYLKGLSLRETQYF.

This clone was detected a few times. The rearrangement uses TRBV3-1 (or the pseudogene TRBV3-2) and TRBJ1-5; D might be TRBD1 (6 bases). V lost 5 bases and J lost 3, with 8 bases in between. CDR1 LGHDT and CDR2 YNNKEL come from the germline V gene (reference sequence). The CDR3 spans 13 residues. CDR3 in DNA: TGTGCCAGCAGCGGACAGATCAATCAGCCCCAGCATTTT. It is translated as CASSGQINQPQHF.

This chain links TRBV24-1 with TRBJ2-3; D is undetermined. V was cut by 6 bases and J by 4 bases, with 10 bases left in between. CDR3 length: 13 amino acids. Per germline, CDR1 KGHDR and CDR2 SFDVKD. CDR3 region: CATSRDSADTQYF. DNA of the CDR3: TGTGCCACCAGTCGAGACTCGGCAGATACGCAGTATTTT.

The chain links TRBV6-2 or TRBV6-3 to TRBJ1-1; D is ambiguous. The CDR3 length is 13 residues. The germline V and J ends were trimmed by 0 bases and 1 base, with 3 bases remaining between them. Germline V lookup: CDR1 MNHEY, CDR2 SVGEGT. DNA of the CDR3: TGTGCCAGCAGTTACTCTAGGAACACTGAAGCTTTCTTT. Residues: CASSYSRNTEAFF.

This clone appeared once. The V call is TRBV11-3, the J call TRBJ2-2; the match to TRBD1 covers 9 bases. The germline CDR1 and CDR2 sequences are SGHNT and YENEEA. After removal of 5 bases from V and 7 bases from J, the junction contained 17 bases not matched to a gene. The CDR3 loop spans 18 amino acids. CDR3 in amino acids: CASSPSRGWTGDNGELFF. CDR3 in DNA: TGTGCCAGCAGCCCCTCACGAGGCTGGACAGGGGATAACGGGGAGCTGTTTTTT.

The chain recombines TRBV6-5 with TRBJ1-4, with D hard to call. V gave up 0 bases and J gave up 8 bases, with 7 bases separating them. This CDR3 has 13 amino acids. Germline CDR1 and CDR2: MNHEY and SVGAGI. The CDR3 sequence: CASSYSHGEKLFF. The CDR3 bases are TGTGCCAGCAGTTACTCTCACGGCGAAAAACTGTTTTTT.

This clone came up once. The chain joins TRBV28 to TRBJ2-5, with TRBD1 matching 9 bases. CDR1 MDHEN and CDR2 SYDVKM come from the germline V gene. J gave up 13 bases and V 6 bases, and 18 bases lay outside the gene matches. This CDR3 comprises 15 residues. The CDR3 protein is CASSSTRDRVFMRYF. The CDR3 bases are TGTGCCAGCAGCTCCACTCGGGACAGGGTTTTTATGAGGTACTTC.

This rearrangement joins TRBV6-5 to TRBJ2-1; D not certain. Trimming took 5 bases from V and 3 from J, leaving 2 bases between them. The CDR3 has 11 amino acids. The V gene's germline CDR1 is MNHEY and CDR2 SVGAGI. CDR3 DNA sequence: TGTGCCAGCAGTAACTACAATGAGCAGTTCTTC. This codes for CASSNYNEQFF.

This chain links TRBV5-4 with TRBJ2-4; tentatively, D is TRBD2 (7 bases). The CDR3 is 17 residues long. Trimming pared 3 bases from V and 0 bases from J, leaving 16 bases between. Germline V CDR1 and CDR2: SGHNT, YYREEE (reference sequence). This CDR3 reads CASSSYREGVAKNIQYF. Here the CDR3 DNA reads TGTGCCAGCAGCTCCTACAGGGAGGGGGTAGCCAAAAACATTCAGTACTTC.

The rearrangement joins TRBV5-8 to TRBJ2-5; D not resolved. Trimming shortened V by 0 bases and J by 6 bases, and 12 bases separated the two germline ends. The CDR3 runs to 14 residues. Germline V gene lookup returns CDR1 SGHTS and CDR2 YDEGEE. The CDR3 spells CASSLVGPPQTQYF. The CDR3 DNA sequence: TGTGCCAGCAGCTTGGTCGGCCCGCCCCAGACCCAGTACTTC.

This clone was seen a few times. The gene calls are TRBV2 and TRBJ1-1; 7 bases fit TRBD1. Looked up from germline, CDR1 is SNHLY and CDR2 is FYNNEI. With V trimmed by 6 bases and J by 5 bases, 6 bases remained unmatched. The CDR3 runs to 13 residues. The CDR3 region has the DNA TGTGCCAGCAGAATGACAGGGTCTACTGAAGCTTTCTTT. Residues: CASRMTGSTEAFF.

This clone was seen a handful of times. The rearrangement uses TRBV15 and TRBJ1-5; a possible D gene is TRBD1 (5 bases). This CDR3 contains 13 residues. The V gene lost 3 bases and the J gene lost 11 bases, with 14 bases spanning the gap. The germline V gene encodes CDR1 LNHNV and CDR2 YYDKDF (reference sequence). The CDR3 reads CATSSRVISAQHF. The CDR3 DNA reads as TGTGCCACCAGCAGCAGGGTAATATCAGCCCAGCATTTT.

This clone has just a few counts. This sequence joins TRBV4-3 and TRBJ2-2; TRBD1 or TRBD2 may be the D gene (5 bases each). Germline V gene data show CDR1 as LGHNA and CDR2 as YSLEER. The CDR3 runs 18 residues. The V end lost 0 bases, the J end lost 0 bases, and 14 bases lay between the germline ends. The CDR3 nucleotides read TGCGCCAGCAGCCAAGATCGAGGGGCACCTTCGAACACCGGGGAGCTGTTTTTT. Encoded protein: CASSQDRGAPSNTGELFF.

This CDR3 reads CAIKEGVSTDTQYF. The CDR3 bases are TGTGCCATTAAAGAAGGCGTTAGCACAGATACGCAGTATTTT. The chain employs TRBV2 and TRBJ2-3, with D unresolved. Trimming left V 10 bases short and J 0 bases short, with 14 bases between. Germline CDR1 SNHLY, CDR2 FYNNEI. The CDR3 totals 14 residues.

The V call is TRBV28, the J call TRBJ1-3; 7 nucleotides align to TRBD1. Germline-derived CDR1 and CDR2 are MDHEN and SYDVKM. This CDR3 has 15 amino acids. J was trimmed by 4 bases and V by 5 bases; bases with no gene match: 8. The chain's CDR3 is CASSPTGWAGNTIYF. The CDR3 DNA is TGTGCCAGCAGTCCGACAGGGTGGGCCGGAAACACCATATATTTT. The full variable domain, its missing parts supplied by reference TRBV28 and TRBJ1-3, is DVKVTQSSRYLVKRTGEKVFLECVQDMDHENMFWYRQDPGLGLRLIYFSYDVKMKEKGDIPEGYSVSREKKERFSLILESASTNQTSMYLCASSPTGWAGNTIYFGEGSWLTVV.

The chain has TRBV24-1 and TRBJ1-5; D gene ambiguous. The germline V gene has CDR1 KGHDR and CDR2 SFDVKD. V gave up 3 bases and J gave up 3 bases, with 8 bases separating them. This CDR3 is 14 amino acids long. The CDR3 nucleotides are TGTGCCACCAGTGATAGCAGGACCAATCAGCCCCAGCATTTT. Its translation is CATSDSRTNQPQHF.

The rearrangement links TRBV18 to TRBJ1-2; D call uncertain. Trimming stripped 3 bases from V and 4 bases from J, with 9 bases between. Germline loops: CDR1 KGHSH, CDR2 LQKENI. The CDR3 is made up of 13 amino acids. The CDR3 DNA sequence: TGTGCCAGCTCACCTGGAGTAAGCTATGGCTACACCTTC. Translating gives CASSPGVSYGYTF.

The chain couples TRBV6-2 or TRBV6-3 to TRBJ2-3; D gene ambiguous. Per germline, CDR1 MNHEY and CDR2 SVGEGT. The CDR3 has 16 residues. Trimming took 2 bases from V and 0 from J, leaving 12 bases between them. The CDR3 is CASSYGVAASTDTQYF. CDR3 nucleotides: TGTGCCAGCAGTTACGGTGTGGCGGCTAGCACAGATACGCAGTATTTT.

The chain combines TRBV29-1 with TRBJ1-1, with TRBD1 as a possible D gene (5 bases). The V gene lost 7 bases and the J gene lost 2 bases, with 14 bases spanning the gap. The germline gives CDR1 SQVTM, CDR2 ANQGSEA. The CDR3 covers 13 residues. The CDR3 coding sequence is TGCAGCGCAGGACACATCCCTAACACTGAAGCTTTCTTT. This translates into CSAGHIPNTEAFF.